Each of the 29 T cell receptor beta chains below was sequenced from the same sample in a study of T cells in Graves' hyperthyroidism and ophthalmopathy. TCR beta CDR3 region amplification was performed from RNA transcripts. RT-PCR in the first round (using the HTBI primer set) targeted the TCR CDR3. TCRdb re-called the multiplex PCR reads through MiXCR, storing one row per CDR3 protein. Of roughly 500,000 distinct CDR3 sequences listed, about 45% were seen once; the top ten hold 15% to 20%. Sequenced input: peripheral blood or thyroid tissue (not recorded which). The receptors shown here come from an adult woman with Graves' disease, either hyperthyroidism or ophthalmopathy (not recorded which).

The V call is TRBV27, the J call TRBJ2-7; D is unclear. The V end lost 6 bases, the J end lost 2 bases, and 17 bases lay between the germline ends. Germline CDR1 reads MNHEY; CDR2 reads SMNVEV (reference sequence). The CDR3 runs to 15 residues. CDR3 residues: CASRVLAGETYEQYF. The CDR3 DNA follows: TGTGCCAGCAGGGTCTTGGCAGGCGAAACCTACGAGCAGTACTTC.

This clonotype was observed at least ten times. V and J are TRBV9 and TRBJ1-1; D perhaps matches TRBD1 (5 bases). This CDR3 is built from 13 residues. Trimming took off 2 bases at V and 7 bases at J, with 12 bases between the two ends. Germline values: CDR1 SGDLS, CDR2 YYNGEE. CDR3 in DNA: TGTGCCAGCAGCGTCCAAGGGGTGGATGAAGCTTTCTTT. The encoded protein is CASSVQGVDEAFF. Using reference TRBV9 and TRBJ1-1 for the parts outside the CDR3, the full variable domain is DSGVTQTPKHLITATGQRVTLRCSPRSGDLSVYWYQQSLDQGLQFLIQYYNGEERAKGNILERFSAQQFPDLHSELNLSSLELGDSALYFCASSVQGVDEAFFGQGTRLTVV.

V and J are TRBV7-2 and TRBJ2-1; 7 nucleotides line up with TRBD2. The V gene end was trimmed by 6 bases and the J gene end by 2 bases; junction bases not matched to a gene: 10. The CDR3 sequence is 16 residues long. In germline, CDR1 is SGHTA, CDR2 FQGNSA. CDR3 amino acids: CASSPRTGGTYNEQFF. CDR3 coding DNA: TGTGCCAGCAGTCCGAGGACGGGGGGTACCTACAATGAGCAGTTCTTC.

In its sample, this clonotype was seen once. The rearrangement links TRBV6-6 to TRBJ2-7; D may be TRBD1 (5 bases). Germline CDR1 MNHNY, CDR2 SVGAGI (reference sequence). The CDR3 totals 13 residues. The V gene lost 7 bases and the J gene lost 4 bases, with 14 bases spanning the gap. The CDR3 region is CASNRGSEYEQYF. The CDR3 DNA reads as TGTGCCAGCAATAGGGGATCTGAATACGAGCAGTACTTC.

The chain uses TRBV2 and TRBJ1-5; TRBD1 might be the D (6 bases). Germline-derived CDR1 and CDR2 are SNHLY and FYNNEI. Trimming removed 4 bases from V and 7 bases from J, with 17 bases in between. The CDR3 extends over 15 amino acids. Here the CDR3 DNA reads TGTGCCAGCAGTGGGGGCAGGGGCCCATGGCAGCCCCAGCATTTT. Its translation is CASSGGRGPWQPQHF.

The gene calls are TRBV7-8 and TRBJ2-7, with D uncertain. The CDR3 loop spans 15 amino acids. Germline-derived CDR1 and CDR2 are SGHVS and FQNEAQ. V lost 1 base and J 5 bases, leaving 15 bases between the germline ends. The CDR3 DNA is TGTGCCAGCAGCTTAGGTGGTGGGGTTAATGACGAGCAGTACTTC. Translated, it gives CASSLGGGVNDEQYF.

The V call is TRBV7-9, the J call TRBJ1-2; 8 nucleotides agree with TRBD1. The ends lost 5 bases at V and 4 bases at J; junction bases unmatched: 9. This CDR3 region has 15 residues. The germline gives CDR1 SEHNR, CDR2 FQNEAQ (reference sequence). The CDR3 DNA is TGTGCCAGCAGCACCGGGACAGGAAAGGGCTATGGCTACACCTTC. Protein product: CASSTGTGKGYGYTF.

The J gene is TRBJ2-2, the V gene TRBV12-3 or TRBV12-4; D is tentatively TRBD1 or TRBD2 (5 bases each). The V and J ends lost 3 bases and 0 bases respectively, with 8 bases between them. The CDR3 covers 15 residues. The CDR3 loop is CASSFWGSNTGELFF. The CDR3 region has the DNA TGTGCCAGCAGTTTTTGGGGGTCGAACACCGGGGAGCTGTTTTTT.

This clonotype was seen a few times. This chain uses TRBV5-1 with TRBJ2-3; D gene ambiguous. Looked up from germline, CDR1 is SGHRS and CDR2 is YFSETQ. CDR3 size: 14 residues. Trimming cost V 3 bases and J 4 bases, with 12 bases left between them. Written as DNA, the CDR3 is TGCGCCAGCAGCTCCCGCAGTGAGGCAGATACGCAGTATTTT. Its translation: CASSSRSEADTQYF.

This clonotype has at least ten counts. The chain links TRBV7-9 to TRBJ1-2; the match to TRBD1 covers 8 bases. The CDR3 is made up of 13 amino acids. V trimming: 3 bases; J trimming: 6 bases; junction bases outside the gene matches: 3. Germline V CDR1 and CDR2: SEHNR, FQNEAQ (reference sequence). The CDR3 DNA is TGTGCCAGCAGCTTTAGGACAGGGAATGGCTACACCTTC. Residues: CASSFRTGNGYTF.

This rearrangement joins TRBV10-3 to TRBJ2-7; D may be TRBD2 (6 bases). CDR3 length equals 17 residues. V shed 6 bases and J shed 2 bases, with 23 bases lying between them. Germline loops: CDR1 ENHRY, CDR2 SYGVKD. The CDR3, as DNA: TGTGCCATCAGGTCCCATAGCGGACAAGACAGCCCCTACGAGCAGTACTTC. It is translated as CAIRSHSGQDSPYEQYF.

The CDR3, as DNA: TGTGCCAGCAGTGGTCAGGGTACAGATCGGCCCCAGCATTTT. Protein: CASSGQGTDRPQHF. This rearrangement joins TRBV12-3 or TRBV12-4 to TRBJ1-5; D is possibly TRBD1 (5 bases). Trimming pared 5 bases from V and 9 bases from J, leaving 17 bases between. There are 14 residues in the CDR3.

The chain recombines TRBV7-3 with TRBJ1-4; D not resolved. The CDR3 is 14 residues long. Germline V CDR1 and CDR2: SGHTA, FQGTGA. Trimming removed 2 bases from V and 8 bases from J, with 12 bases in between. The DNA for the CDR3 is TGTGCCAGCAGCTTATTCGGGTATGTGGAAAAACTGTTTTTT. Protein sequence: CASSLFGYVEKLFF.

Note on this clonotype: A read error may produce the germline difference seen at one junction end. In DNA, the CDR3 is TGCGCCAGCAGACAGGGACGGGGGCCTGGATGGCCCCAGCATTTT. It yields the protein CASRQGRGPGWPQHF. V usage is TRBV7-9 and J usage is TRBJ1-5; the match to TRBD1 covers 7 bases. The V gene's germline CDR1 is SEHNR and CDR2 FQNEAQ (reference sequence). The CDR3 runs 15 residues.

J is TRBJ2-5 and V is TRBV12-3 or TRBV12-4, with 7 bases identical to TRBD1. CDR3 length: 13 residues. V shed 3 bases, J shed 7 bases, and the junction held 5 bases outside the gene matches. The CDR3 DNA reads as TGTGCCAGCAGTTTGACAGGGCTTGGGACCCAGTACTTC. The encoded protein is CASSLTGLGTQYF.

J is TRBJ2-2 and V is TRBV2, with a weak D call TRBD1 (6 bases). V dropped 6 bases and J dropped 0 bases, with 14 bases sitting between them. Germline CDR1 is SNHLY and CDR2 is FYNNEI. This CDR3 is 16 amino acids long. DNA of the CDR3: TGTGCCAGCAGCTTAACCGGGACACCGAACACCGGGGAGCTGTTTTTT. Translation: CASSLTGTPNTGELFF.

This clonotype was counted ten times or more. This chain joins TRBV7-9 and TRBJ2-2; TRBD1 aligns across 7 bases. After removal of 3 bases from V and 6 bases from J, the junction contained 4 bases not matched to a gene. This CDR3 comprises 14 residues. CDR1 and CDR2 (germline): SEHNR, FQNEAQ (reference sequence). The CDR3 coding sequence is TGTGCCAGCAGCTTTGACAGGGCCCCCGGGGAGCTGTTTTTT. This translates into CASSFDRAPGELFF.

The V call is TRBV19, the J call TRBJ2-5; TRBD2 matches 13 bases. J gave up 2 bases and V 6 bases, and 9 bases lay outside the gene matches. This CDR3 spans 17 amino acids. Germline V gene data show CDR1 as LNHDA and CDR2 as SQIVND (reference sequence). CDR3 sequence reads: CASSQGRTSGSQETQYF. The CDR3 region has the DNA TGTGCCAGTAGCCAAGGACGGACTAGCGGGAGTCAAGAGACCCAGTACTTC.

This clonotype was observed many times. The chain uses TRBV10-3 and TRBJ1-2, with TRBD1 identical over 7 bases. The CDR3 has 15 amino acids. From germline, CDR1 is ENHRY and CDR2 SYGVKD. Germline trimming cut 0 bases from V and 4 bases from J; bases unmatched to any gene: 5. In nucleotides, the CDR3 is TGTGCCATCAGTGAGTCGGGACAGACCTTCTATGGCTACACCTTC. Translation: CAISESGQTFYGYTF.

This clonotype was counted at least ten times. V usage is TRBV10-3 and J usage is TRBJ1-6; D call uncertain. CDR1 and CDR2 (germline): ENHRY, SYGVKD. V lost 6 bases, J lost 8 bases, and 14 bases lay in between. This CDR3 has 14 residues. The CDR3 DNA follows: TGTGCCATCAGGGGGTTTACGGCAGATTCACCCCTCCACTTT. This codes for CAIRGFTADSPLHF.

This clonotype was observed at least ten times. The chain carries TRBV29-1 and TRBJ1-1; TRBD1 matches at 8 bases. Germline V lookup: CDR1 SQVTM, CDR2 ANQGSEA. V shed 3 bases and J 2 bases; nucleotides not matched to a gene: 5. The CDR3 totals 14 residues. CDR3 sequence: CSVDRTGINTEAFF. In DNA form, the CDR3 reads TGCAGCGTTGATAGGACAGGGATTAACACTGAAGCTTTCTTT.

This clonotype turned up a few times. The chain joins TRBV3-1 to TRBJ2-5; possible D gene TRBD1, 6 bases. Germline lookup yields CDR1 LGHDT and CDR2 YNNKEL (reference sequence). Between the trimmed V and J ends, which lost 5 bases and 0 bases, there was a span of 13 bases. The CDR3 totals 15 residues. As DNA, the CDR3 is TGTGCCAGCAGCAAGACCGGGACACACCAAGAGACCCAGTACTTC. This sequence encodes CASSKTGTHQETQYF.

The chain recombines TRBV10-3 with TRBJ2-3; D could derive from TRBD1 or TRBD2 (5 bases each). From germline, CDR1 is ENHRY and CDR2 SYGVKD. The CDR3 spans 15 residues. The ends were cut back, 4 bases at V and 3 bases at J, with 14 bases in the middle. The CDR3 sequence is CAISALRGRTDTQYF. The DNA of the CDR3 is TGTGCCATCAGTGCTTTGAGGGGCAGAACAGATACGCAGTATTTT.

This clonotype was picked up a small number of times. At one of its ends the junction is not consistent with the germline gene, which may arise from a read error. This chain links TRBV3-1 with TRBJ1-2, with 7 nucleotides matching TRBD1. The CDR3 spans 15 residues. Germline V CDR1 and CDR2: LGHDT, YNNKEL (reference sequence). This CDR3 is CASSQYTGDGYDYTF. The CDR3 DNA sequence: TGTGCCAGCAGCCAATACACAGGGGATGGTTATGACTACACCTTC.

This rearrangement joins TRBV7-9 to TRBJ1-1; D unresolved. This CDR3 has 12 amino acids. The germline CDR1 and CDR2 sequences are SEHNR and FQNEAQ (reference sequence). Trimming took 7 bases from V and 1 from J, leaving 7 bases between them. The CDR3 region has the DNA TGTGCCAGCATAAAGGAGAACACTGAAGCTTTCTTT. Its protein product is CASIKENTEAFF.

This clonotype was counted ten times or more. The chain employs TRBV10-3 and TRBJ1-4; D is undetermined. Germline CDR1 and CDR2: ENHRY and SYGVKD. Between the trimmed V and J ends, which lost 0 bases and 5 bases, there was a span of 10 bases. This CDR3 contains 15 residues. This chain's CDR3 is CAISESRQLNEKLFF. The CDR3 DNA reads as TGTGCCATCAGTGAGTCGCGGCAGCTCAATGAAAAACTGTTTTTT.

This chain links TRBV7-9 with TRBJ1-5; the match to TRBD1 covers 7 bases. With 1 base clipped from V and 6 bases from J, the junction kept 3 bases outside the gene matches. In germline, CDR1 is SEHNR, CDR2 FQNEAQ (reference sequence). CDR3 length: 14 residues. The DNA for the CDR3 is TGTGCCAGCAGCTTAGGACAGGGCTTTCAGCCCCAGCATTTT. Its translation is CASSLGQGFQPQHF. Full variable domain (outside the CDR3, taken from reference TRBV7-9 and TRBJ1-5): DTGVSQNPRHKITKRGQNVTFRCDPISEHNRLYWYRQTLGQGPEFLTYFQNEAQLEKSRLLSDRFSAERPKGSFSTLEIQRTEQGDSAMYLCASSLGQGFQPQHFGDGTRLSIL.

The J gene is TRBJ2-5, the V gene TRBV20-1, with D possibly being TRBD2 (5 bases). Germline V CDR1 and CDR2: DFQATT, SNEGSKA (reference sequence). This CDR3 has 12 residues. Trimming left V 0 bases short and J 6 bases short, with 8 bases between. The CDR3 reads CSARDDGKTQYF. The CDR3 nucleotides read TGCAGTGCTAGAGATGACGGGAAGACCCAGTACTTC.

This clonotype has a count of ten or more. J is TRBJ2-5 and V is TRBV7-9; 7 bases fit TRBD1. The V gene end was trimmed by 2 bases and the J gene end by 2 bases; junction bases not matched to a gene: 11. CDR3 length equals 17 residues. In germline, CDR1 is SEHNR, CDR2 FQNEAQ (reference sequence). The DNA for the CDR3 is TGTGCCAGCAGCTTAAAGCCCCGGGACAGTAAACAAGAGACCCAGTACTTC. Its protein is CASSLKPRDSKQETQYF.